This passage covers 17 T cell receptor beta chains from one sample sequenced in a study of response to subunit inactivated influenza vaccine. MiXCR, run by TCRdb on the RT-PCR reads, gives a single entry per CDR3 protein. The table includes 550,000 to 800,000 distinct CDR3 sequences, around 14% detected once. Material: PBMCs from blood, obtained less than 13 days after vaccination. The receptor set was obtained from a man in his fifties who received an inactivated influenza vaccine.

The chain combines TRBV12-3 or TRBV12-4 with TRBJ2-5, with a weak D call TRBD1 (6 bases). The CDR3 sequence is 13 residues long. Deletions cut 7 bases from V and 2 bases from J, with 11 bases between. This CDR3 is CASTQGYQETQYF. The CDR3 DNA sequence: TGTGCCAGCACCCAGGGGTATCAAGAGACCCAGTACTTC.

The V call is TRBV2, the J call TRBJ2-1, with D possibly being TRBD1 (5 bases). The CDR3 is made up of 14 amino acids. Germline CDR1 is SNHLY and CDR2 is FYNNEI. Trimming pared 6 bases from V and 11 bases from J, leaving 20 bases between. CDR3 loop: CASRDGQGIRKQFF. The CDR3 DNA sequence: TGTGCCAGCAGGGACGGGCAGGGCATCCGTAAGCAGTTCTTC.

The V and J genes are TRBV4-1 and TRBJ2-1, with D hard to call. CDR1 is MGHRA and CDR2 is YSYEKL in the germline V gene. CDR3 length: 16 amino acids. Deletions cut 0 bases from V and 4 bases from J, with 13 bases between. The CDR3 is CASSQDWAGQYNEQFF. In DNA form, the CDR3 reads TGCGCCAGCAGCCAAGATTGGGCAGGCCAGTACAATGAGCAGTTCTTC.

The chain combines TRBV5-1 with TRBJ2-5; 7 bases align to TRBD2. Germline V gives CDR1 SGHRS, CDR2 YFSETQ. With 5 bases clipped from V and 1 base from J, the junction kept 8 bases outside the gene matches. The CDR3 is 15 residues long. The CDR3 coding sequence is TGCGCCAGCAGGCCTTCTAGCGGAGCCCAAGAGACCCAGTACTTC. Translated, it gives CASRPSSGAQETQYF. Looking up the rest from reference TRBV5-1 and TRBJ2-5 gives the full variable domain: KAGVTQTPRYLIKTRGQQVTLSCSPISGHRSVSWYQQTPGQGLQFLFEYFSETQRNKGNFPGRFSGRQFSNSRSEMNVSTLELGDSALYLCASRPSSGAQETQYFGPGTRLLVL.

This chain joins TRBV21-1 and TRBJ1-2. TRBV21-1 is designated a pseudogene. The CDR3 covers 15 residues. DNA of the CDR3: TGTGCCAGCAGCAAAGCGCTCCGATTCTTCTATGGCTACACCTTC. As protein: CASSKALRFFYGYTF.

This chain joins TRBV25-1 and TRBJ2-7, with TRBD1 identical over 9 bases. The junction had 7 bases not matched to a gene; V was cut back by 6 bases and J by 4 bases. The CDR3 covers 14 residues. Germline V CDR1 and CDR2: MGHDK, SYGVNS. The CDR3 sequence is CASRGDRGRYEQYF. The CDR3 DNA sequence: TGTGCCAGCAGGGGAGACAGGGGGAGGTACGAGCAGTACTTC.

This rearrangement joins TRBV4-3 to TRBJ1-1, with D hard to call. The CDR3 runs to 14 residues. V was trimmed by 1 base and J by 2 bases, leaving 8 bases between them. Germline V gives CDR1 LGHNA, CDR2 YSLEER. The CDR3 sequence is CASSQVGINTEAFF. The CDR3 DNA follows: TGCGCCAGCAGCCAAGTGGGTATTAACACTGAAGCTTTCTTT.

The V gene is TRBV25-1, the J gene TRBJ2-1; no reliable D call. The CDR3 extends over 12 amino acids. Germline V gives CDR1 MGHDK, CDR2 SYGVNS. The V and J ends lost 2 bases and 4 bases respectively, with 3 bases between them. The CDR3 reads CASSEQYNEQFF. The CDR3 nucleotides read TGTGCCAGCAGTGAACAGTACAATGAGCAGTTCTTC.

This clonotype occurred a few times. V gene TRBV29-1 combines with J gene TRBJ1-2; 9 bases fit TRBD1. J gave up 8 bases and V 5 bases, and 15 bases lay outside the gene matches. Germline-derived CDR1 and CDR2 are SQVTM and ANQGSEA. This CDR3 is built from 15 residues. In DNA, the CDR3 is TGCAGCGTTCCCCCGGTACAGGGGGCTCAAAAAGGCTACACCTTC. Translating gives CSVPPVQGAQKGYTF.

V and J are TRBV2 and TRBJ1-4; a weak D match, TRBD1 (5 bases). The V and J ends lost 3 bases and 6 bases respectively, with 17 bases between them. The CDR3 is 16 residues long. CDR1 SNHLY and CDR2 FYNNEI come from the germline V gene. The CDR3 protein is CASSDTGQLAYEKLFF. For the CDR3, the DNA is TGTGCCAGCAGTGACACAGGTCAACTGGCCTATGAAAAACTGTTTTTT.

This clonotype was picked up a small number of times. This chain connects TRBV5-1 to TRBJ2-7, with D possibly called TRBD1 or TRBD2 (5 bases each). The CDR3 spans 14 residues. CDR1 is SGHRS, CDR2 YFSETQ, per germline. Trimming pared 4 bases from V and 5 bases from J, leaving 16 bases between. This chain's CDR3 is CASSPGPGTDEQYF. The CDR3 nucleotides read TGCGCCAGCAGCCCGGGCCCAGGGACGGACGAGCAGTACTTC.

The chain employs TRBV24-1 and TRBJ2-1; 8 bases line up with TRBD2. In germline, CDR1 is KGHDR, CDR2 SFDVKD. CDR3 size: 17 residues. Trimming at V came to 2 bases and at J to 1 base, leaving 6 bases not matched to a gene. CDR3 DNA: TGTGCCACCAGTGATTACGGAGCGGGGGTGTCCTACAATGAGCAGTTCTTC. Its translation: CATSDYGAGVSYNEQFF.

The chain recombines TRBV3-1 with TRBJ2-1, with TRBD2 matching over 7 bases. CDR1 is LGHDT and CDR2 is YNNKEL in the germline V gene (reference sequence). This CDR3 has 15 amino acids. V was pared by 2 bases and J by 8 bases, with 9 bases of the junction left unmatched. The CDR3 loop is CASSQPGLGLDEQFF. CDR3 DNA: TGTGCCAGCAGCCAACCAGGACTAGGGTTGGATGAGCAGTTCTTC.

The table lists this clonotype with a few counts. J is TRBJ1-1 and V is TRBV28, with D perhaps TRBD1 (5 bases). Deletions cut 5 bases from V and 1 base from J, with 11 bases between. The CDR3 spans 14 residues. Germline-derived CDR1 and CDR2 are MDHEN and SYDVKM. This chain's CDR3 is CASSHGGANTEAFF. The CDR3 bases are TGTGCCAGCAGTCATGGAGGGGCGAACACTGAAGCTTTCTTT.

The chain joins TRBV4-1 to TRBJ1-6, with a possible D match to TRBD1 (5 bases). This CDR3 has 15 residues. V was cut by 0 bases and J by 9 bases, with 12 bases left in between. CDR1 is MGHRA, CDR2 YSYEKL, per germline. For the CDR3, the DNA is TGCGCCAGCAGCCAAGACTCAGGGTATGGTTCACCCCTCCACTTT. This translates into CASSQDSGYGSPLHF.

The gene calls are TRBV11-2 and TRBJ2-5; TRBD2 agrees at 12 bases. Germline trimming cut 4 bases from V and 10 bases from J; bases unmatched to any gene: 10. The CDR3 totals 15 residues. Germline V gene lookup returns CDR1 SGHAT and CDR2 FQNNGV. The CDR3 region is CASSSAGTSGLYQYF. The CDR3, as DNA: TGTGCCAGCAGCTCAGCGGGGACTAGCGGGTTGTACCAGTACTTC.

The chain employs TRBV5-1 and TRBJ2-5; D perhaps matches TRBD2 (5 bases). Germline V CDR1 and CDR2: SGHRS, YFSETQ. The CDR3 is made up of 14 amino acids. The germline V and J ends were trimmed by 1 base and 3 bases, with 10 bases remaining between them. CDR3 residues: CASSLTSAEETQYF. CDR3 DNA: TGCGCCAGCAGCTTGACTAGTGCTGAAGAGACCCAGTACTTC.